This passage covers 13 T cell receptor beta chains from one sample sequenced in a study of spatial heterogeneity in lung cancer. Time point of the sample: blood at routine non-recurrence follow-up after resection. The authors sequenced whole RNA from tumor, nontumor lung or frozen PBMC without sorting. TCRdb re-called the 5' RACE reads with MiXCR, one entry per CDR3 protein. The table shows roughly 120,000 distinct CDR3 sequences, with 12% occurring only once. The sequenced sample was PBMCs, obtained at follow-up. These receptors were taken from a male donor with early-stage non-small cell lung cancer.

J is TRBJ2-7 and V is TRBV9; a weak D match, TRBD1 (6 bases). This CDR3 contains 16 residues. The germline gives CDR1 SGDLS, CDR2 YYNGEE. Trimming cost V 0 bases and J 4 bases, with 17 bases left between them. CDR3 in DNA: TGTGCCAGCAGCGTAGGTGGAGAGGACAGAGTATACGAGCAGTACTTC. Translation: CASSVGGEDRVYEQYF.

Many counts were recorded for this clonotype. This rearrangement joins TRBV20-1 to TRBJ2-3; 7 bases are shared with TRBD2. With 6 bases clipped from V and 4 bases from J, the junction kept 10 bases outside the gene matches. CDR1 is DFQATT and CDR2 is SNEGSKA in the germline V gene (reference sequence). The length of the CDR3 is 14 residues. The CDR3 region has the DNA TGCAGTGCCTCCGGGGGAGCGGGGCCAGATACGCAGTATTTT. Protein sequence: CSASGGAGPDTQYF.

This chain joins TRBV7-3 and TRBJ2-1, with TRBD2 matching 7 bases. The CDR3 runs 17 residues. Per the germline V gene, CDR1 is SGHTA and CDR2 is FQGTGA. V dropped 5 bases and J dropped 1; count of bases not matched to a gene: 11. CDR3 sequence reads: CASSPLTSVGSYNEQFF. The CDR3 region has the DNA TGTGCCAGCAGCCCCCTAACTAGCGTTGGATCCTACAATGAGCAGTTCTTC.

The chain combines TRBV11-2 with TRBJ2-1; D not certain. From germline, CDR1 is SGHAT and CDR2 FQNNGV. V shed 5 bases and J shed 12 bases, with 20 bases lying between them. CDR3 length: 14 residues. CDR3 coding DNA: TGTGCCAGCAGCCCCCTGGGTGGAGCCTTAGGGCAGTTCTTC. This translates into CASSPLGGALGQFF.

This clonotype was observed at least ten times. This CDR3 reads CSAPTPTNIQYF. The CDR3 DNA is TGCAGTGCGCCGACACCTACTAACATTCAGTACTTC. The V gene is TRBV20-1, the J gene TRBJ2-4, with D unclear. Germline CDR1 reads DFQATT; CDR2 reads SNEGSKA (reference sequence). V lost 6 bases to trimming and J lost 7 bases, with 13 bases between them. This CDR3 region has 12 residues.

The V gene is TRBV7-3, the J gene TRBJ1-3, with a tentative D call TRBD1 (6 bases). There are 13 residues in the CDR3. V shed 5 bases and J shed 2 bases, with 7 bases lying between them. The V gene's germline CDR1 is SGHTA and CDR2 FQGTGA. This CDR3 is CASSEGAGNTIYF. CDR3 DNA sequence: TGTGCCAGCAGCGAGGGGGCTGGAAACACCATATATTTT.

V usage is TRBV15 and J usage is TRBJ2-5; D gene unclear. Germline V gene sequence: CDR1 LNHNV, CDR2 YYDKDF (reference sequence). The V end lost 5 bases, the J end lost 2 bases, and 3 bases lay between the germline ends. This CDR3 spans 11 amino acids. The CDR3 sequence: CATSGQETQYF. In DNA, the CDR3 is TGTGCCACCAGCGGGCAAGAGACCCAGTACTTC.

This clonotype was counted a few times. This chain uses TRBV5-4 with TRBJ2-2, with D unresolved. CDR1 and CDR2 from the germline V gene are SGHNT and YYREEE (reference sequence). Trimming removed 6 bases from V and 2 bases from J, with 14 bases in between. This CDR3 comprises 15 residues. Here the CDR3 DNA reads TGTGCCAGCACCAATGGGGTTACCAACACCGGGGAGCTGTTTTTT. Translation gives CASTNGVTNTGELFF.

V usage is TRBV13 and J usage is TRBJ1-6, with a weak D call TRBD1 (6 bases). Germline lookup yields CDR1 PRHDT and CDR2 FYEKMQ (reference sequence). The CDR3 covers 13 residues. V was trimmed by 4 bases and J by 10 bases, leaving 11 bases between them. The CDR3: CASSSNRESPLHF. Here the CDR3 DNA reads TGTGCCAGCAGCTCAAACAGGGAATCACCCCTCCACTTT.

This clonotype was observed at least ten times. This chain links TRBV29-1 with TRBJ2-1, with TRBD1 as a possible D gene (5 bases). Trimming pared 3 bases from V and 3 bases from J, leaving 9 bases between. This CDR3 contains 13 residues. Germline CDR1 SQVTM, CDR2 ANQGSEA. In nucleotides, the CDR3 is TGCAGCGTTGAGAGACAGAGCTACAATGAGCAGTTCTTC. This translates into CSVERQSYNEQFF.

This clonotype occurred many times. This chain connects TRBV7-3 to TRBJ1-5; a possible D gene is TRBD1 (5 bases). This CDR3 is 19 amino acids long. The germline V and J ends were trimmed by 7 bases and 3 bases, with 28 bases remaining between them. The germline CDR1 and CDR2 sequences are SGHTA and FQGTGA. CDR3: CASTLNPHGHRTANQPQHF. DNA of the CDR3: TGTGCCAGCACCCTAAATCCCCATGGACACCGTACCGCCAATCAGCCCCAGCATTTT.

This clonotype was found many times. This rearrangement joins TRBV29-1 to TRBJ1-1; perhaps TRBD1 as D (5 bases). The CDR3 sequence is 11 residues long. The germline gives CDR1 SQVTM, CDR2 ANQGSEA. V lost 4 bases and J lost 11, with 14 bases in between. CDR3 amino acids: CSVAPGLAAFF. In nucleotides, the CDR3 is TGCAGCGTTGCTCCAGGGTTGGCGGCTTTCTTT.

The gene calls are TRBV28 and TRBJ1-4; 8 nucleotides match TRBD1. V was pared by 2 bases and J by 7 bases, with 9 bases of the junction left unmatched. The CDR3 loop spans 16 amino acids. CDR1 is MDHEN, CDR2 SYDVKM, per germline. In DNA, the CDR3 is TGTGCCAGCAGTTTAGACAGGGGAGGGCTAAGTGAAAAACTGTTTTTT. This codes for CASSLDRGGLSEKLFF.